The 8 T cell receptor beta chains reported below all come from one sample, sequenced in a study of blood T cell repertoires in COVID-19. Produced via immunoSEQ multiplex PCR; TCRdb's table is partial and in-frame only. The sample has 350,000 to 450,000 clones; roughly 91% are singletons. The sequenced sample consisted of PBMCs or T cells enriched from blood (not recorded which). The receptors stem from a woman aged 25 to 45 who had recovered from COVID-19.

This clone was seen a single time. The chain joins TRBV6-5 to TRBJ1-4, with no clear D. Per germline, CDR1 MNHEY and CDR2 SVGAGI. The CDR3 is 14 amino acids. Trimming removed 9 bases at V and 4 bases at J, with 15 bases between. In DNA form, the CDR3 reads TGTGCCAGTAGCGACTGGGGAAATAATGAAAAACTGTTTTTT. It translates to CASSDWGNNEKLFF.

The chain links TRBV28 to TRBJ1-1; D is unresolved. With 5 bases removed from V and 8 bases from J, the gap between germline ends came to 9 bases. The germline V gene encodes CDR1 MDHEN and CDR2 SYDVKM. The CDR3 has 11 amino acids. Here the CDR3 reads CASSASEEAFF. The CDR3 nucleotides are TGTGCCAGCAGTGCCTCGGAGGAAGCTTTCTTT.

The rearrangement links TRBV7-6 to TRBJ2-1, with 7 bases fitting TRBD2. Germline-derived CDR1 and CDR2 are SGHVS and FNYEAQ. V gave up 1 base and J gave up 9 bases; unmatched junction bases: 9. The CDR3 is 15 residues long. CDR3 coding DNA: TGTGCCAGCAGCTTAGGAGGGGCGGGAGATTTTGAGCAGTTCTTC. Amino acid sequence: CASSLGGAGDFEQFF.

The rearrangement uses TRBV5-1 and TRBJ1-2; no reliable D call. V lost 0 bases and J lost 4, with 7 bases in between. The CDR3 sequence is 13 residues long. The germline gives CDR1 SGHRS, CDR2 YFSETQ. Written as DNA, the CDR3 is TGCGCCAGCAGCTTGGGTAGCCCCTATGGCTACACCTTC. Its protein is CASSLGSPYGYTF.

The chain has TRBV19 and TRBJ2-1; 8 bases match TRBD1. The length of the CDR3 is 15 residues. V was pared by 10 bases and J by 4 bases, with 12 bases of the junction left unmatched. The germline V gene encodes CDR1 LNHDA and CDR2 SQIVND (reference sequence). The CDR3 sequence: CATHGQGRFYNEQFF. CDR3 nucleotides: TGTGCCACCCACGGACAGGGTCGGTTTTACAATGAGCAGTTCTTC.

V usage is TRBV28 and J usage is TRBJ2-2; D unclear. Germline V gene lookup returns CDR1 MDHEN and CDR2 SYDVKM. Trimming cost V 8 bases and J 5 bases, with 9 bases left between them. This CDR3 comprises 12 residues. The CDR3 DNA reads as TGTGCCAGCCGTCTTGTTACCGGGGAGCTGTTTTTT. It codes for CASRLVTGELFF. The full variable domain, its missing parts supplied by reference TRBV28 and TRBJ2-2, is DVKVTQSSRYLVKRTGEKVFLECVQDMDHENMFWYRQDPGLGLRLIYFSYDVKMKEKGDIPEGYSVSREKKERFSLILESASTNQTSMYLCASRLVTGELFFGEGSRLTVL.

V and J are TRBV3-1 (or the pseudogene TRBV3-2) and TRBJ1-1; D is unclear. V lost 1 base, J lost 1 base, and 10 bases lay in between. The CDR3 extends over 15 amino acids. Germline V gene lookup returns CDR1 LGHDT and CDR2 YNNKEL (reference sequence). For the CDR3, the DNA is TGTGCCAGCAGCCAAGGGAGGGCGGGGAACACTGAAGCTTTCTTT. Its translation: CASSQGRAGNTEAFF.

The chain has TRBV7-2 and TRBJ1-2; tentatively, D is TRBD1 (5 bases). V gave up 6 bases and J gave up 4 bases, with 15 bases separating them. The CDR3 length is 14 residues. From germline, CDR1 is SGHTA and CDR2 FQGNSA. The CDR3 nucleotides read TGTGCCAGCAGTTCCCTTTCCGGGGGCTATGGCTACACCTTC. As protein: CASSSLSGGYGYTF.